A single sample gave rise to the 26 T cell receptor beta chains below, sequenced in a study of blood T cell repertoires in COVID-19. Measured with immunoSEQ multiplex PCR; TCRdb has only the in-frame clones, and not every one. Here the sample spans hundreds of thousands of clones, more than 80% being singletons. Sequencing was carried out using peripheral blood. These receptors originate from a woman aged 25-40 years with COVID-19, enrolled during active disease.

The chain recombines TRBV2 with TRBJ2-3; 7 bases agree with TRBD1. This CDR3 comprises 15 residues. V dropped 5 bases and J dropped 1; count of bases not matched to a gene: 6. Per the germline V gene, CDR1 is SNHLY and CDR2 is FYNNEI. The CDR3 DNA reads TGTGCCAGCAGTAAGAGACAGGGTGGCACAGATACGCAGTATTTT. Translated, it gives CASSKRQGGTDTQYF.

The chain joins TRBV6-1 to TRBJ2-7, with D hard to call. V was cut by 2 bases and J by 3 bases, with 14 bases left in between. Germline V gives CDR1 MNHNS, CDR2 SASEGT. The CDR3 runs to 15 residues. The CDR3 DNA reads as TGTGCCAGCAGTGAATCAATTGCGGTAAACTACGAGCAGTACGTC. Its translation is CASSESIAVNYEQYV.

The chain recombines TRBV7-9 with TRBJ2-5; D might be TRBD1 (8 bases). The CDR3 runs 15 residues. Looked up from germline, CDR1 is SEHNR and CDR2 is FQNEAQ (reference sequence). V lost 5 bases to trimming and J lost 0 bases, with 13 bases between them. The CDR3 sequence: CASSRQGTNQETQYF. DNA for the CDR3: TGTGCCAGCAGCCGACAGGGGACTAACCAAGAGACCCAGTACTTC. Looking up the rest from reference TRBV7-9 and TRBJ2-5 gives the full variable domain: DTGVSQNPRHKITKRGQNVTFRCDPISEHNRLYWYRQTLGQGPEFLTYFQNEAQLEKSRLLSDRFSAERPKGSFSTLEIQRTEQGDSAMYLCASSRQGTNQETQYFGPGTRLLVL.

V is TRBV4-2 and J is TRBJ1-6; D is perhaps TRBD1 (6 bases). The CDR3 has 16 amino acids. Germline CDR1 and CDR2: LGHNA and YNFKEQ. With 5 bases removed from V and 9 bases from J, the gap between germline ends came to 20 bases. DNA of the CDR3: TGTGCCAGCAGCTCAACCCTACAGGGTGAAGCTTCACCCCTCCACTTT. It specifies CASSSTLQGEASPLHF.

The chain uses TRBV29-1 and TRBJ1-5; D might be TRBD1 (5 bases). The CDR3 spans 15 residues. In germline, CDR1 is SQVTM, CDR2 ANQGSEA. CDR3 DNA sequence: TGCAGTGTCCGGACGGGCCTGGGGGGGAATCAGCCCCAGCATTTT. It translates to CSVRTGLGGNQPQHF.

In DNA form, the CDR3 reads TGTGCCAGCAGTTTAGAGCGAAATGAAAAACTGTTTTTT. It codes for CASSLERNEKLFF. The rearrangement joins TRBV27 to TRBJ1-4; D ambiguous. The CDR3 sequence is 13 residues long. Trimming cost V 2 bases and J 5 bases, with 6 bases left between them. Germline V gene data show CDR1 as MNHEY and CDR2 as SMNVEV (reference sequence).

The J gene is TRBJ1-2, the V gene TRBV24-1, with 7 bases fitting TRBD1. This CDR3 is 14 amino acids long. Trimming took 6 bases from V and 2 from J; bases not matched to a gene: 5. CDR1 KGHDR and CDR2 SFDVKD come from the germline V gene. The CDR3, as DNA: TGTGCCACCAGTCAAGGGGGCCAGAACTATGGCTACACCTTC. Residues: CATSQGGQNYGYTF.

The chain is built from TRBV10-3 and TRBJ2-6; possibly TRBD1 for D (5 bases). Trimming removed 6 bases at V and 2 bases at J, with 8 bases between. The CDR3 is 14 amino acids. Germline V gene sequence: CDR1 ENHRY, CDR2 SYGVKD. The chain's CDR3 is CAIRQQAGANVLTF. In DNA, the CDR3 is TGTGCCATCAGGCAACAGGCTGGGGCCAACGTCCTGACTTTC.

This chain links TRBV11-2 with TRBJ2-7; TRBD2 aligns across 8 bases. Trimming removed 5 bases from V and 4 bases from J; junction bases left unmatched: 7. CDR3 size: 14 residues. The germline CDR1 and CDR2 sequences are SGHAT and FQNNGV. The CDR3 region is CASSERTSRYEQYV. The CDR3 DNA is TGTGCCAGCAGCGAGAGGACTAGCAGGTACGAGCAGTACGTC.

The chain links TRBV18 to TRBJ2-3; TRBD2 aligns across 11 bases. Germline-derived CDR1 and CDR2 are KGHSH and LQKENI. This CDR3 spans 16 amino acids. The J segment lost 11 bases and the V segment lost 3 bases, leaving 13 bases of the junction unmatched. Here the CDR3 DNA reads TGTGCCAGCTCACCCCCGGCTAGCGGGGGGACTGGGGGGCAGTATTTT. Translation gives CASSPPASGGTGGQYF.

This clone has more than one count but fewer than ten. The chain employs TRBV6-5 and TRBJ1-2, with a possible D match to TRBD1 (5 bases). The CDR3 has 14 amino acids. Trimming removed 0 bases at V and 8 bases at J, with 13 bases between. CDR1 MNHEY and CDR2 SVGAGI come from the germline V gene. The CDR3 DNA reads as TGTGCCAGCAGTTACTCGCGGGGGTGGGGCGGCTACACCTTC. Its protein product is CASSYSRGWGGYTF.

This chain links TRBV3-1 (or the pseudogene TRBV3-2) with TRBJ2-2; D not certain. The germline V and J ends were trimmed by 0 bases and 2 bases, with 4 bases remaining between them. The CDR3 runs 14 residues. Germline-derived CDR1 and CDR2 are LGHDT and YNNKEL (reference sequence). CDR3 DNA: TGTGCCAGCAGCCAAGATCTAAACACCGGGGAGCTGTTTTTT. Protein sequence: CASSQDLNTGELFF.

The genes are TRBV18 and TRBJ1-1, with D perhaps matching TRBD1 (6 bases). There are 16 residues in the CDR3. Trimming took 3 bases from V and 0 from J, leaving 14 bases between them. Germline CDR1 KGHSH, CDR2 LQKENI. The CDR3 reads CASSPGTKQLNTEAFF. The CDR3 nucleotides read TGTGCCAGCTCACCCGGGACAAAACAGTTGAACACTGAAGCTTTCTTT.

The chain carries TRBV30 and TRBJ1-1, with D unclear. Trimming stripped 0 bases from V and 1 base from J, with 9 bases between. The CDR3 runs to 14 residues. Germline V lookup: CDR1 GTSNPN, CDR2 SVGIG (reference sequence). In DNA form, the CDR3 reads TGTGCCTGGAGTGTACGATCGGGGAACACTGAAGCTTTCTTT. Amino acids: CAWSVRSGNTEAFF.

This rearrangement joins TRBV6-5 to TRBJ1-1; no definite D call. V lost 5 bases and J 2 bases, leaving 12 bases between the germline ends. CDR1 and CDR2 from the germline V gene are MNHEY and SVGAGI. The CDR3 extends over 14 amino acids. The CDR3 DNA reads as TGTGCCAGCAGTCTCGAAGGGAGTAACACTGAAGCTTTCTTT. Its translation: CASSLEGSNTEAFF.

CDR3 coding DNA: TGTGCCAGCAGTGATGGAAACCGACTCTCCTACGAGCAGTACGTC. Its translation is CASSDGNRLSYEQYV. The chain is built from TRBV6-4 and TRBJ2-7; D is undetermined. Germline V gene lookup returns CDR1 MRHNA and CDR2 SNTAGT. The CDR3 runs 15 residues. V lost 3 bases to trimming and J lost 0 bases, with 12 bases between them.

This clone was counted a single time. V gene TRBV5-4 combines with J gene TRBJ1-4, with TRBD1 matching 9 bases. The length of the CDR3 is 17 residues. Germline values: CDR1 SGHNT, CDR2 YYREEE (reference sequence). Trimming cost V 5 bases and J 1 base; bases outside gene matches: 9. This CDR3 is CASSPGTGLQTNEKLFF. The DNA of the CDR3 is TGTGCCAGCAGTCCCGGGACAGGGCTACAAACTAATGAAAAACTGTTTTTT.

The chain joins TRBV7-2 to TRBJ2-1, with D maybe TRBD1 (5 bases). Germline V CDR1 and CDR2: SGHTA, FQGNSA. Trimming removed 0 bases from V and 9 bases from J, with 21 bases in between. The CDR3 totals 17 residues. The CDR3 DNA reads TGTGCCAGCAGCTTAGCTCGGTCGGGCAGGGAATCTGGTGAGCAGTTCTTC. It yields the protein CASSLARSGRESGEQFF.

This clone was observed a handful of times. This CDR3 is CASSLGHPGGGRETQYF. The CDR3 region has the DNA TGTGCCAGCAGCTTGGGACATCCGGGCGGGGGCCGGGAGACCCAGTACTTC. This chain connects TRBV5-8 to TRBJ2-5; TRBD2 might be the D (7 bases). From germline, CDR1 is SGHTS and CDR2 YDEGEE. The V end was cut by 0 bases, the J end by 5 bases, with 20 bases between. The CDR3 contains 17 residues.

The V and J genes are TRBV12-5 and TRBJ2-5; a possible D gene is TRBD1 (6 bases). The V gene's germline CDR1 is LGHNT and CDR2 FRNRAP. V gave up 0 bases and J gave up 3 bases, with 8 bases separating them. There are 14 residues in the CDR3. In DNA form, the CDR3 reads TGTGCTAGTGGTTTGGTAACAGGGAAAGAGACCCAGTACTTC. As protein: CASGLVTGKETQYF. The full variable domain, its missing parts supplied by reference TRBV12-5 and TRBJ2-5, is DARVTQTPRHKVTEMGQEVTMRCQPILGHNTVFWYRQTMMQGLELLAYFRNRAPLDDSGMPKDRFSAEMPDATLATLKIQPSEPRDSAVYFCASGLVTGKETQYFGPGTRLLVL.

The chain carries TRBV10-3 and TRBJ2-1; weak D call: TRBD1 (6 bases). From germline, CDR1 is ENHRY and CDR2 SYGVKD. This CDR3 region has 14 residues. V lost 6 bases and J lost 8, with 17 bases in between. Here the CDR3 reads CAISTGSTVDEQFF. For the CDR3, the DNA is TGTGCCATCAGCACAGGGTCAACGGTCGATGAGCAGTTCTTC.

A word on this clone: This sample includes further DNA sequences coding for the same CDR3. The chain links TRBV6-2 or TRBV6-3 to TRBJ1-5, with D tentatively TRBD1 (6 bases). This CDR3 comprises 12 residues. Trimming took off 5 bases at V and 6 bases at J, with 8 bases between the two ends. The germline V gene encodes CDR1 MNHEY and CDR2 SVGEGT. The CDR3 DNA is TGTGCCAGCAGTCTAGGGGGTCAGCCCCAGCATTTT. Translated, it gives CASSLGGQPQHF.

V gene TRBV5-1 combines with J gene TRBJ2-7; 8 bases are a match to TRBD1. Germline lookup yields CDR1 SGHRS and CDR2 YFSETQ. The ends lost 3 bases at V and 2 bases at J; junction bases unmatched: 10. This CDR3 comprises 16 residues. CDR3 loop: CASSSQTGANTYEQYF. CDR3 coding DNA: TGCGCCAGCAGCTCTCAGACAGGGGCCAATACCTACGAGCAGTACTTC.

This clone was detected a few times. J is TRBJ2-2 and V is TRBV11-3; D is perhaps TRBD2 (6 bases). Germline lookup yields CDR1 SGHNT and CDR2 YENEEA. This CDR3 contains 14 residues. V was cut by 1 base and J by 6 bases, with 9 bases left in between. Written as DNA, the CDR3 is TGTGCCAGCAGCTTAGTCACGGGGGCCGGGGAGCTGTTTTTT. Protein product: CASSLVTGAGELFF.

The V call is TRBV27, the J call TRBJ1-5; D might be TRBD1 (5 bases). The germline V gene has CDR1 MNHEY and CDR2 SMNVEV (reference sequence). This CDR3 has 14 amino acids. Trimming took off 4 bases at V and 5 bases at J, with 12 bases between the two ends. The CDR3 bases are TGTGCCAGCAGTTCTCAGGACAACTATCAGCCCCAGCATTTT. Translating it yields CASSSQDNYQPQHF.

The chain couples TRBV6-2 or TRBV6-3 to TRBJ2-1; 8 nucleotides agree with TRBD1. The CDR3 covers 17 residues. The germline V gene has CDR1 MNHEY and CDR2 SVGEGT. Trimming removed 6 bases from V and 10 bases from J; junction bases left unmatched: 20. The CDR3 region has the DNA TGTGCCAGCAGCGATACAGGGGGTAATAGACGAGGCCTGGAGCAGTTCTTC. Its translation: CASSDTGGNRRGLEQFF.